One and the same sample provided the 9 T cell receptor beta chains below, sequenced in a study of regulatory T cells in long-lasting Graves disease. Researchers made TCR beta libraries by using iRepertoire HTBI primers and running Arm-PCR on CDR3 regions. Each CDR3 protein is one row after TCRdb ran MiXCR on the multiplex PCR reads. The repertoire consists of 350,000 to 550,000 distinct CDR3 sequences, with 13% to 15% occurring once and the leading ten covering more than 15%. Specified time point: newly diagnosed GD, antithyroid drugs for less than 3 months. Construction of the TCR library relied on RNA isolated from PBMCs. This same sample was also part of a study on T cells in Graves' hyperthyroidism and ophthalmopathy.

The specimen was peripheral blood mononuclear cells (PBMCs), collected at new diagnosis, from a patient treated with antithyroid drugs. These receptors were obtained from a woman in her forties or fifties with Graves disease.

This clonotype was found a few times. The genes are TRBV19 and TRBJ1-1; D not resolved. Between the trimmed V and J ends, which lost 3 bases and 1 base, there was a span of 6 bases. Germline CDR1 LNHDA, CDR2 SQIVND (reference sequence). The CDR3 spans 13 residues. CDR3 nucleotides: TGTGCCAGTAGTATCTCTAAGAACACTGAAGCTTTCTTT. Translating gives CASSISKNTEAFF.

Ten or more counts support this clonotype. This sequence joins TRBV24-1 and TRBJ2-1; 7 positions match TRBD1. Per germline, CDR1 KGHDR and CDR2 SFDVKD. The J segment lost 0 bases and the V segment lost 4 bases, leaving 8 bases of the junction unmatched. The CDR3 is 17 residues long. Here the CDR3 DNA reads TGTGCCACCAGTGAACCCGAGGGGGCGAGCTCCTACAATGAGCAGTTCTTC. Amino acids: CATSEPEGASSYNEQFF.

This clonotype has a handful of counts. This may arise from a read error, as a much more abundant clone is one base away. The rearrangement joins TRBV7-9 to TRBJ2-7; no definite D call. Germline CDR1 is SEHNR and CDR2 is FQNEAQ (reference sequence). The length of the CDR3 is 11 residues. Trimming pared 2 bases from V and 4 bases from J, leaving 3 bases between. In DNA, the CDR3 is TGTGCCAGCAGCTTAAAATACGAGCAGTACTTC. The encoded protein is CASSLKYEQYF.

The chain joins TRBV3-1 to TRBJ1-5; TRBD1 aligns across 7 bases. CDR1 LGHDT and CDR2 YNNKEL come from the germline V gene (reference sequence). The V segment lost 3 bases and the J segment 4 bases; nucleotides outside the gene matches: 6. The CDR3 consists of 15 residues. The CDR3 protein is CASSQMGQPNQPQHF. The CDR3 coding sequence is TGTGCCAGCAGCCAGATGGGACAGCCGAATCAGCCCCAGCATTTT.

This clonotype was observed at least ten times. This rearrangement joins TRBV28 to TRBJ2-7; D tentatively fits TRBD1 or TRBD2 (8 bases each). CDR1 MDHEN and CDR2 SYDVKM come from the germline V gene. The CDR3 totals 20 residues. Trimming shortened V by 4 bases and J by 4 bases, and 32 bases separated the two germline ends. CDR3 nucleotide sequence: TGTGCCAGCAGTTCGAGGACAGGGATCGATACGGCTAGCGGGTGGTACGAGCAGTACTTC. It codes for CASSSRTGIDTASGWYEQYF.

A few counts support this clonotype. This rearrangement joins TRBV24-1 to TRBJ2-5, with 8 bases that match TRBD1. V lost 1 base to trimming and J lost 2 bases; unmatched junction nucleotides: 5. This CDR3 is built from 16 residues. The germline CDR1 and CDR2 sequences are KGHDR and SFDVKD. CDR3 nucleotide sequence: TGTGCCACCAGTGATTTCGACAGGGGCGGACAAGAGACCCAGTACTTC. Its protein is CATSDFDRGGQETQYF.

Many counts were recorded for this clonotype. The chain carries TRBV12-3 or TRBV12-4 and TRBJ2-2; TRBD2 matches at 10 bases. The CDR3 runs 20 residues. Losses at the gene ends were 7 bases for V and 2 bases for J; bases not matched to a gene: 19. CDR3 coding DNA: TGTGCCAGCAACCCCCGCGGTAGTCCGAGCGGGAGGGCCAACACCGGGGAGCTGTTTTTT. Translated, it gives CASNPRGSPSGRANTGELFF.

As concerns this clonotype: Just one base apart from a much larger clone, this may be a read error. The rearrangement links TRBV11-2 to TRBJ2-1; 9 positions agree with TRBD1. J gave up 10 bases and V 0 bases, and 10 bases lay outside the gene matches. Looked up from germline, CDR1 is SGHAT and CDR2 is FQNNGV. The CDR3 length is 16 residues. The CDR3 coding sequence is TGTGCCAGCAGCTTAGATCGACAGGGGGGGTCCTACGAGCAGTTCTTC. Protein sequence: CASSLDRQGGSYEQFF.

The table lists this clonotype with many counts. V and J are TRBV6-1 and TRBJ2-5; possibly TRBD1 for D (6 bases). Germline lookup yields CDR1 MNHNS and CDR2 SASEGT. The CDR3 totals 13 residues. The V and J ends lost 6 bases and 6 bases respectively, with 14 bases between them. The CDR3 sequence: CASRDGQLQTQYF. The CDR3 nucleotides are TGTGCCAGCAGGGATGGACAGCTTCAGACCCAGTACTTC.